What follows are 6 T cell receptor beta chains derived from one specimen sequenced in a study of T cells after yellow fever vaccination. TCRdb reanalysed the 5' RACE reads using MiXCR and keeps one entry per CDR3 protein. This table has 150,000 to 200,000 distinct CDR3 sequences, around 7.3% appearing once. The sequencing here drew on CD4+ T cells sorted from PBMCs, taken 5 to 6 days after the first yellow fever vaccination. The receptors were gathered from a man aged 18-30 years who received the YFV17D yellow fever vaccine.

This clonotype was counted ten times or more. The chain couples TRBV6-2 or TRBV6-3 to TRBJ2-2; D is perhaps TRBD2 (5 bases). Looked up from germline, CDR1 is MNHEY and CDR2 is SVGEGT. The CDR3 sequence is 17 residues long. V was clipped by 6 bases and J by 5 bases, with 22 bases between them. CDR3 amino acids: CASRPGSSGSKTGELFF. In DNA, the CDR3 is TGTGCCAGCAGACCGGGATCGTCGGGAAGTAAGACCGGGGAGCTGTTTTTT.

This chain uses TRBV18 with TRBJ2-1; D call uncertain. Germline values: CDR1 KGHSH, CDR2 LQKENI. The V gene lost 2 bases and the J gene lost 1 base, with 9 bases spanning the gap. The CDR3 covers 15 residues. CDR3 amino acids: CASSPSLLSYNEQFF. The CDR3 DNA reads TGTGCCAGCTCACCAAGCCTTTTATCCTACAATGAGCAGTTCTTC.

The chain carries TRBV5-1 and TRBJ1-2; D remains unclear. Trimming removed 3 bases at V and 2 bases at J, with 8 bases between. Germline V lookup: CDR1 SGHRS, CDR2 YFSETQ. This CDR3 has 13 amino acids. DNA for the CDR3: TGCGCCAGCAGCTCCGATCCCAACTATGGCTACACCTTC. Residues: CASSSDPNYGYTF.

This clonotype was recorded many times. The V gene is TRBV7-8, the J gene TRBJ1-1, with unresolved D. Germline CDR1 reads SGHVS; CDR2 reads FQNEAQ. V lost 4 bases and J 0 bases, leaving 6 bases between the germline ends. The CDR3 is 13 amino acids. Here the CDR3 DNA reads TGTGCCAGCAGCTCCGGACTGAACACTGAAGCTTTCTTT. Protein: CASSSGLNTEAFF.

J is TRBJ1-5 and V is TRBV23-1; the D gene is possibly TRBD1 (5 bases). TRBV23-1 falls under the ORF class, with uncertain function. The CDR3 extends over 16 amino acids. With 7 bases removed from V and 4 bases from J, the gap between germline ends came to 20 bases. CDR3 DNA: TGCGCCAGCACCCGAGCCCAACCCAGACAGAATCAGCCCCAGCATTTT. Its translation: CASTRAQPRQNQPQHF.

This clonotype has at least ten counts. The chain couples TRBV5-1 to TRBJ2-7; 7 bases line up with TRBD2. The germline V gene has CDR1 SGHRS and CDR2 YFSETQ. This CDR3 spans 17 amino acids. The V and J ends lost 0 bases and 3 bases, in that order; junction bases with no gene match: 12. The CDR3: CASSLASGGGNLYEQYF. The CDR3 DNA follows: TGCGCCAGCAGCTTGGCCTCGGGGGGAGGAAACCTCTACGAGCAGTACTTC.